The source of this T cell receptor (beta chain) is a study of CXCR3-negative and CXCR3-positive naive CD8 T cells. CDR1 and CDR2 from the germline V gene are SSHAT and FNYEAQ (reference sequence). The CDR3 runs to 14 residues. Concerning this clonotype: Its antigen is undetermined.

The method, 5' RACE with UMI labels, was used to prepare the TRB cDNA libraries. TCRdb reprocessed the 5' RACE reads, keeping one entry per CDR3 protein, no DNA. In total, the table holds nearly 110,000 distinct CDR3 sequences. General observations from the study: The study found more hydrophobic TRB CDR3s in CXCR3-positive naive cells than in CXCR3-negative naive cells. Sequencing showed both naive subsets with comparably high diversity, and memory CD8+ cells much lower.

Material: naive CXCR3+ CD8+ T cells from blood. The subset denotes: CD45RO-CCR7+CD27+CD95- naive CD8+ T cells expressing CXCR3 (TNR3+). The chain couples TRBV7-7 to TRBJ2-5; checking the TCRdb D call of TRBD1 is not possible without DNA. The clonotype originates from a human donor in good health. Some clones in this sample may be carry-over from other donors' samples. The chain's CDR3 is CASSTYRGGETQYF.